One sample yielded the 28 T cell receptor beta chains listed below, sequenced in a study of cytomegalovirus exposure and HLA in healthy donors. PCR amplification relied on 60 Vbeta primers (plus 13 Jbeta primers). Repertoires were generated with immunoSEQ multiplex PCR, while TCRdb's copy carries only in-frame clones and drops some. The sample includes around 190,000 clones, roughly four fifths seen only once; the top ten take approximately 2.1%. The sequenced sample consisted of PBMCs. Receptors originate from a man aged 25 to 45 in good health and CMV-seronegative.

The chain carries TRBV7-3 and TRBJ2-3, with 13 bases aligning to TRBD2. CDR1 and CDR2 from the germline V gene are SGHTA and FQGTGA. The CDR3 spans 16 residues. The V and J ends lost 5 bases and 6 bases, in that order; junction bases with no gene match: 8. CDR3 DNA: TGTGCCAGCAGCCCCGGACTAGCGGGAGATTGGGATACGCAGTATTTT. Its protein is CASSPGLAGDWDTQYF.

The table lists this clone with a few counts. The rearrangement joins TRBV7-2 to TRBJ2-7; D remains ambiguous. Germline V lookup: CDR1 SGHTA, CDR2 FQGNSA. V lost 4 bases to trimming and J lost 3 bases, with 10 bases between them. The CDR3 consists of 13 residues. The CDR3 coding sequence is TGTGCCAGCAGCTCGTTGGCAGGCTACGAGCAGTACTTC. Its protein is CASSSLAGYEQYF.

The chain employs TRBV19 and TRBJ1-6, with D uncertain. The germline CDR1 and CDR2 sequences are LNHDA and SQIVND (reference sequence). The V end lost 5 bases, the J end lost 6 bases, and 11 bases lay between the germline ends. The CDR3 loop spans 14 amino acids. The CDR3 coding sequence is TGTGCCAGTAGTGAACAAACGTCTAATTCACCCCTCCACTTT. This translates into CASSEQTSNSPLHF.

The chain combines TRBV11-2 with TRBJ2-7; D unclear. Between the trimmed V and J ends, which lost 1 base and 3 bases, there was a span of 4 bases. Looked up from germline, CDR1 is SGHAT and CDR2 is FQNNGV. This CDR3 comprises 12 residues. The CDR3 protein is CASSLVVYEQYF. The CDR3 coding sequence is TGTGCCAGCAGCTTAGTAGTCTACGAGCAGTACTTC.

V is TRBV13 and J is TRBJ2-7, with 7 bases aligning to TRBD1. Germline CDR1 reads PRHDT; CDR2 reads FYEKMQ (reference sequence). The CDR3 is made up of 13 amino acids. V dropped 1 base and J dropped 3; count of bases not matched to a gene: 0. In DNA, the CDR3 is TGTGCCAGCAGCTTAGACAGGGGCTACGAGCAGTACTTC. Amino acid sequence: CASSLDRGYEQYF.

A remark on this clone: An end of the junction does not agree with germline; a read error may underlie this. The chain recombines TRBV27 with TRBJ2-1, with TRBD2 as a possible D gene (7 bases). Germline V lookup: CDR1 MNHEY, CDR2 SMNVEV (reference sequence). There are 13 residues in the CDR3. CDR3 DNA sequence: TGTGCCAGCAGGTATGGGGGAGGGGGTGAGGAGTTCTTC. It codes for CASRYGGGGEEFF.

V is TRBV5-1 and J is TRBJ1-1, with D perhaps matching TRBD1 (5 bases). The germline V gene has CDR1 SGHRS and CDR2 YFSETQ. This CDR3 spans 13 amino acids. V lost 7 bases and J lost 5, with 15 bases in between. Here the CDR3 reads CASGPGGETEAFF. Here the CDR3 DNA reads TGCGCCAGCGGTCCGGGGGGAGAGACTGAAGCTTTCTTT. Full variable domain (rest looked up from reference TRBV5-1 and TRBJ1-1): KAGVTQTPRYLIKTRGQQVTLSCSPISGHRSVSWYQQTPGQGLQFLFEYFSETQRNKGNFPGRFSGRQFSNSRSEMNVSTLELGDSALYLCASGPGGETEAFFGQGTRLTVV.

CDR3 coding DNA: TGCGCCAGCCATAAGACAGGGAACCAAGAGACCCAGTACTTC. The encoded protein is CASHKTGNQETQYF. The gene calls are TRBV5-1 and TRBJ2-5; 7 nucleotides match TRBD1. In germline, CDR1 is SGHRS, CDR2 YFSETQ. The V segment lost 7 bases and the J segment 0 bases; nucleotides outside the gene matches: 6. This CDR3 contains 14 residues. The full variable domain, completed using reference TRBV5-1 and TRBJ2-5, is KAGVTQTPRYLIKTRGQQVTLSCSPISGHRSVSWYQQTPGQGLQFLFEYFSETQRNKGNFPGRFSGRQFSNSRSEMNVSTLELGDSALYLCASHKTGNQETQYFGPGTRLLVL.

The chain employs TRBV18 and TRBJ2-1; D is possibly TRBD2 (5 bases). The V gene's germline CDR1 is KGHSH and CDR2 LQKENI. The CDR3 has 16 residues. Trimming removed 2 bases at V and 10 bases at J, with 21 bases between. The CDR3 region is CASSPSLLAGLVEQFF. The CDR3 DNA sequence: TGTGCCAGCTCACCAAGTCTGCTAGCAGGCCTTGTAGAGCAGTTCTTC.

This chain uses TRBV5-1 with TRBJ2-7, with a tentative D call TRBD2 (6 bases). V gave up 0 bases and J gave up 1 base, with 14 bases separating them. CDR1 and CDR2 from the germline V gene are SGHRS and YFSETQ. The CDR3 loop spans 16 amino acids. CDR3 DNA: TGCGCCAGCAGCTTGGTGGGGGGACCTTCTTCCTACGAGCAGTACTTC. Protein product: CASSLVGGPSSYEQYF.

This chain joins TRBV4-1 and TRBJ2-7; tentative D call: TRBD2 (6 bases). The V gene lost 0 bases and the J gene lost 4 bases, with 10 bases spanning the gap. The CDR3 runs 14 residues. Germline V gives CDR1 MGHRA, CDR2 YSYEKL. The CDR3 nucleotides are TGCGCCAGCAGCCAAGATCGGAGGGTTTACGAGCAGTACTTC. Translated, it gives CASSQDRRVYEQYF.

This clone was observed a handful of times. The rearrangement joins TRBV25-1 to TRBJ1-6; D is unresolved. Germline CDR1 and CDR2: MGHDK and SYGVNS. This CDR3 contains 12 residues. CDR3 amino acids: CPQSSYNSPLHF. The CDR3 DNA is TGTCCACAGAGCTCCTATAATTCACCCCTCCACTTT.

This rearrangement joins TRBV5-4 to TRBJ1-4, with D uncertain. Trimming stripped 0 bases from V and 3 bases from J, with 9 bases between. CDR3 length equals 15 residues. CDR1 is SGHNT, CDR2 YYREEE, per germline (reference sequence). The DNA of the CDR3 is TGTGCCAGCAGCTTGGGGCCTCAACCTAATGAAAAACTGTTTTTT. Translating it yields CASSLGPQPNEKLFF.

In nucleotides, the CDR3 is TGTGCCAGCAGTCAGGACTTCCAAGAGACCCAGTACTTC. Translated, it gives CASSQDFQETQYF. The chain has TRBV6-1 and TRBJ2-5; TRBD2 is a possible D gene (5 bases). Trimming took 5 bases from V and 1 from J, leaving 8 bases between them. The germline V gene has CDR1 MNHNS and CDR2 SASEGT. The CDR3 is made up of 13 amino acids.

The CDR3 DNA follows: TGTGCCAGTATCCAGGGGACCCTCTCTTTGAATCAGCCCCAGCATTTT. It yields the protein CASIQGTLSLNQPQHF. The chain is built from TRBV19 and TRBJ1-5, with D perhaps TRBD1 (6 bases). The CDR3 sequence is 16 residues long. Germline CDR1 LNHDA, CDR2 SQIVND (reference sequence). Trimming removed 7 bases from V and 4 bases from J, with 20 bases in between.

This chain links TRBV28 with TRBJ1-2, with TRBD1 identical over 7 bases. Germline V CDR1 and CDR2: MDHEN, SYDVKM. V lost 5 bases and J lost 8; bases outside the gene matches: 5. This CDR3 is 12 amino acids long. CDR3 nucleotide sequence: TGTGCCAGCAGTCACGACAGGGACGGCTACACCTTC. Its translation is CASSHDRDGYTF.

V is TRBV11-2 and J is TRBJ1-1, with no clear D. Trimming left V 0 bases short and J 7 bases short, with 6 bases between. This CDR3 comprises 12 residues. CDR1 is SGHAT, CDR2 FQNNGV, per germline. The CDR3 nucleotides read TGTGCCAGCAGCTTAGAGGGCAGTGAAGCTTTCTTT. Translated: CASSLEGSEAFF.

On this clone: Additional DNA sequences in this sample encode the identical CDR3. V usage is TRBV4-2 and J usage is TRBJ1-5; no reliable D call. Trimming cost V 0 bases and J 5 bases, with 11 bases left between them. From germline, CDR1 is LGHNA and CDR2 YNFKEQ. The CDR3 totals 15 residues. The CDR3 loop reads CASSQDGGKDQPQHF. DNA for the CDR3: TGTGCCAGCAGCCAAGATGGCGGAAAGGATCAGCCCCAGCATTTT.

Only a few counts were recorded for this clone. The chain couples TRBV9 to TRBJ2-4; the D gene is possibly TRBD1 (6 bases). The V end was cut by 0 bases, the J end by 5 bases, with 12 bases between. Germline V gives CDR1 SGDLS, CDR2 YYNGEE. The CDR3 sequence is 15 residues long. The CDR3 sequence is CASSVGPGEENIQYF. CDR3 coding DNA: TGTGCCAGCAGCGTAGGCCCAGGGGAAGAAAACATTCAGTACTTC.

The chain uses TRBV19 and TRBJ1-1, with a possible D match to TRBD1 (6 bases). Germline V gives CDR1 LNHDA, CDR2 SQIVND (reference sequence). The CDR3 length is 17 residues. Trimming cost V 3 bases and J 6 bases, with 23 bases left between them. The CDR3 DNA follows: TGTGCCAGTAGTATCTTCAAGGGGGGGTCGGGAAAATCTGAAGCTTTCTTT. Its protein product is CASSIFKGGSGKSEAFF.

The V gene is TRBV27, the J gene TRBJ2-5; 13 positions match TRBD2. The assigned J gene may be wrong: the sequence end matches TRBJ2-7 better. CDR3 length: 17 residues. The germline CDR1 and CDR2 sequences are MNHEY and SMNVEV (reference sequence). The CDR3 DNA follows: TGTGCCAGCAGTTCAAAATCTCGGACTAGCGGGAGATACGAGCAGTACTTC. Protein product: CASSSKSRTSGRYEQYF.

This sequence joins TRBV29-1 and TRBJ2-3; 7 nucleotides line up with TRBD2. V was clipped by 4 bases and J by 1 base; unmatched bases: 11. Germline loops: CDR1 SQVTM, CDR2 ANQGSEA. The CDR3 runs 16 residues. This CDR3 is CSVGAGTHDRTDTQYF. CDR3 bases: TGCAGCGTTGGAGCGGGGACTCACGATCGCACAGATACGCAGTATTTT.

J is TRBJ2-6 and V is TRBV6-1, with 9 bases aligning to TRBD1. The CDR3 contains 19 residues. Germline V gene data show CDR1 as MNHNS and CDR2 as SASEGT. V trimming: 2 bases; J trimming: 2 bases; junction bases outside the gene matches: 10. The CDR3 sequence: CASSEWGQGTHAGANVLTF. DNA of the CDR3: TGTGCCAGCAGTGAATGGGGACAGGGTACCCACGCTGGGGCCAACGTCCTGACTTTC.

This clone was found once. The chain couples TRBV4-1 to TRBJ2-1, with TRBD2 matching 12 bases. The CDR3 is 15 amino acids. Trimming removed 1 base from V and 9 bases from J; junction bases left unmatched: 4. Germline CDR1 is MGHRA and CDR2 is YSYEKL. CDR3 nucleotides: TGCGCCAGCAGCCAAGGACTAGCGGGAGCCGGTGAGCAGTTCTTC. Protein product: CASSQGLAGAGEQFF.

This clone has just a few counts. The rearrangement joins TRBV6-5 to TRBJ2-2; D may be TRBD2 (5 bases). CDR1 is MNHEY and CDR2 is SVGAGI in the germline V gene. This CDR3 spans 14 amino acids. With 0 bases removed from V and 6 bases from J, the gap between germline ends came to 8 bases. The CDR3 DNA reads as TGTGCCAGCAGTTACTCGAGAGGGTCCGGGGAGCTGTTTTTT. Residues: CASSYSRGSGELFF.

The CDR3 here is CASSLTGVDTEAFF. CDR3 nucleotides: TGTGCCAGCAGTTTAACAGGGGTAGACACTGAAGCTTTCTTT. The chain uses TRBV28 and TRBJ1-1, with 7 positions matching TRBD1. Per the germline V gene, CDR1 is MDHEN and CDR2 is SYDVKM. This CDR3 contains 14 residues. V shed 2 bases and J 3 bases; nucleotides not matched to a gene: 3.

The sample holds a few counts of this clone. V and J are TRBV7-9 and TRBJ2-5; no reliable D call. The end of the DNA fits TRBJ2-7 better, so the J call may be wrong. The CDR3 is 13 amino acids. Germline CDR1 reads SEHNR; CDR2 reads FQNEAQ (reference sequence). CDR3 sequence reads: CASSSGLPYEQYF. For the CDR3, the DNA is TGTGCCAGCAGCTCTGGGCTCCCCTACGAGCAGTACTTC.

The J gene is TRBJ2-2, the V gene TRBV5-1; D is undetermined. With 7 bases removed from V and 4 bases from J, the gap between germline ends came to 17 bases. Germline values: CDR1 SGHRS, CDR2 YFSETQ. This CDR3 has 15 amino acids. CDR3 sequence: CASLGEAQTTGELFF. The CDR3 DNA reads TGCGCCAGCCTAGGCGAAGCCCAAACCACCGGGGAGCTGTTTTTT.